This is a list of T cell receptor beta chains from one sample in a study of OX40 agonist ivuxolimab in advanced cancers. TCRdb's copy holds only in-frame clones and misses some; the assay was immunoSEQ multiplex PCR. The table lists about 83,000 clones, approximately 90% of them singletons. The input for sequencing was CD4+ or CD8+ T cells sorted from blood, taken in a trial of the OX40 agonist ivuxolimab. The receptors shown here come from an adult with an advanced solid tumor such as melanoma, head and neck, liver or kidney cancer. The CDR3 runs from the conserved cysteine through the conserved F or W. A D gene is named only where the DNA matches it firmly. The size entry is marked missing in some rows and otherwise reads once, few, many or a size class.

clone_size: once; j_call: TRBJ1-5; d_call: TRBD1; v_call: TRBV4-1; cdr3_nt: TGCGCCAGCAGCCAAGATGGACAGGATCCCAATCAGCCCCAGCATTTT; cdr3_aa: CASSQDGQDPNQPQHF
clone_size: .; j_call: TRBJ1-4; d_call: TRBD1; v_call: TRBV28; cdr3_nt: TGTGCCAGCAGGTTGACAGGGTTTGATGAAAAACTGTTTTTT; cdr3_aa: CASRLTGFDEKLFF
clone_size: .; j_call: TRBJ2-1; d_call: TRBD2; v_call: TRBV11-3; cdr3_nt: TGTGCCAGCAGCTCATACCAGCGGGAGGGCCGAGATGAGCAGTTCTTC; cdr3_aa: CASSSYQREGRDEQFF
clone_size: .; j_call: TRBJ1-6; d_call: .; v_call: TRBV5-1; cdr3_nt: TGCGCCAGCAGCTTGGATGCGGCCTATAATTCACCCCTCCACTTT; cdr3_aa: CASSLDAAYNSPLHF
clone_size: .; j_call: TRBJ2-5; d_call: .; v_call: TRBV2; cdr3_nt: TGTGCCAGCAGTGAAGGGCACGAGCTAACGGAAGAGACCCAGTACTTC; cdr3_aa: CASSEGHELTEETQYF
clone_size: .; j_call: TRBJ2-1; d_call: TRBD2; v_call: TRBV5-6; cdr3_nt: TGTGCCAGCAGCTGGGGACTAGCGGGAGATTTAAATGAGCAGTTCTTC; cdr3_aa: CASSWGLAGDLNEQFF
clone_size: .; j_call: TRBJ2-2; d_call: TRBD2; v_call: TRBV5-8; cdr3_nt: TGTGCCAGCAGCTTGATGGGGCTAGCGGGAGTAAAGACCGGGGAGCTGTTTTTT; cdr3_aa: CASSLMGLAGVKTGELFF
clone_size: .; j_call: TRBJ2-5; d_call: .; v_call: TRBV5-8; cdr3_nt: TGTGCCAGCAGCTTGGAAGAGACCCAGTACTTC; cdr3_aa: CASSLEETQYF
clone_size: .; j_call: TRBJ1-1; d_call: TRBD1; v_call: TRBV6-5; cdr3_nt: TGTGCCAGCAGTTATTTAGGGACAGCTAACACTGAAGCTTTCTTT; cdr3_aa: CASSYLGTANTEAFF
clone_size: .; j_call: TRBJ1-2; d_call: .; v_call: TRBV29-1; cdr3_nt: TGCAGCGTTGAAGATCGCCGGACAGCCCATGGCTACACCTTC; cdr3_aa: CSVEDRRTAHGYTF
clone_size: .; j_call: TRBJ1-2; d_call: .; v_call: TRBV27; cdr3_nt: TGTGCCAGCAGGCCAGGGATCAATGGAGGCTACACCTTC; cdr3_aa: CASRPGINGGYTF
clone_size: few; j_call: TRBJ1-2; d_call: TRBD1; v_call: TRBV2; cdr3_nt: TGTGCCAGCAGTTCCCCTGGCAGGGGGAAGAACTATGGCTACACCTTC; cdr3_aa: CASSSPGRGKNYGYTF
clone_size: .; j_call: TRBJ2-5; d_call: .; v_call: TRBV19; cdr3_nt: TGTGCCAGTAGTGTGGGCGGGGGCGGAGAGACCCAGTACTTC; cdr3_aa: CASSVGGGGETQYF
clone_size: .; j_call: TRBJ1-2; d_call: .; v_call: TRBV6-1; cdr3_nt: TGTGCCAGCAGTGAGGGGGTACGCGGTGGCTACACCTTC; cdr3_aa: CASSEGVRGGYTF
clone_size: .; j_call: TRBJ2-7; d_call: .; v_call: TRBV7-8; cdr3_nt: TGTGCCAGCAGCCGAGAGTACTACGAGCAGTACTTC; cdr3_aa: CASSREYYEQYF
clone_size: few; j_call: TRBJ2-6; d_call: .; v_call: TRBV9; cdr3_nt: TGTGCCAGCAGCGTAGAAAGTCGTTTCTCTGGGGCCAACGTCCTGACTTTC; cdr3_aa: CASSVESRFSGANVLTF
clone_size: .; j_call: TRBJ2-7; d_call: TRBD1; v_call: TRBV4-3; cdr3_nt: TGCGCCAGCAGCCAAGAGGCCGGACAGGGGTTCTACGAGCAGTACTTC; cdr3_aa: CASSQEAGQGFYEQYF
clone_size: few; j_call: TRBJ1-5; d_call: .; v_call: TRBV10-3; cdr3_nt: TGTGCCATCAGTGTAGAGGGGCCGAACAATCAGCCCCAGCATTTT; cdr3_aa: CAISVEGPNNQPQHF
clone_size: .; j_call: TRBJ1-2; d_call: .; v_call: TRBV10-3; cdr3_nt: TGTGCCATCAGTGAGGGTGGGGATTCTCCCTATGGCTACACCTTC; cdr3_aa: CAISEGGDSPYGYTF
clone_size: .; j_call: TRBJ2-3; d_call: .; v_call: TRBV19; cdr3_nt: TGTGCCAGTAGTATCCTAGCGACTAGCACAGATACGCAGTATTTT; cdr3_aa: CASSILATSTDTQYF
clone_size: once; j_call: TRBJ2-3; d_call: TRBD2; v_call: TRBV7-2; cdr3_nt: TGTGCCAGCAGCTCCCGGGGGGGGAGTGGAGATACGCAGTATTTT; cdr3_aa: CASSSRGGSGDTQYF
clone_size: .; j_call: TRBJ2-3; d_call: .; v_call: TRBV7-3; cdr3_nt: TGTGCCAGCAGCTCGGCTAGAGGTGCGCAGTATTTT; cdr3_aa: CASSSARGAQYF
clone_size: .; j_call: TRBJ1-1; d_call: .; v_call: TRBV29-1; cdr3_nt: TGCAGCGCCCGCTCCGGGGGGGGAAACACTGAAGCTTTCTTT; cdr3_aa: CSARSGGGNTEAFF
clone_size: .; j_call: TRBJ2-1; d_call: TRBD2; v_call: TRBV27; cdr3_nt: TGTGCCAGCAGCTGGGGACTAGTGAGCTACAATGAGCAGTTCTTC; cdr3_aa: CASSWGLVSYNEQFF
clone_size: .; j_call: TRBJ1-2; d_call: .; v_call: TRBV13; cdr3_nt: TGTGCCAGCAGCCGAGACTATGGCTACACCTTC; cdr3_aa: CASSRDYGYTF
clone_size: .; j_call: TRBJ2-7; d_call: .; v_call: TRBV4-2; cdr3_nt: TGTGCCAGCAGCCACCTGACTCCCTCCTACGAGCAGTACTTC; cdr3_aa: CASSHLTPSYEQYF
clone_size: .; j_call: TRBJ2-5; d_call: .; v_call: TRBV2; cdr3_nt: TGTGCCAGCTCAAGGGACACCTTGCAAGAGACCCAGTACTTC; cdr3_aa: CASSRDTLQETQYF
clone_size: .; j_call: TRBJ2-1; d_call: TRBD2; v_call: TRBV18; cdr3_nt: TGTGCCAGCTCACCAGGACTAGCCGGGAACAATGAGCAGTTCTTC; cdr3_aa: CASSPGLAGNNEQFF
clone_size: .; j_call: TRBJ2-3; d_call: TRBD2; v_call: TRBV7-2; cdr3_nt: TGTGCCAGCAGCCTGGGACTAGCGGAGGTCACAGATACGCAGTATTTT; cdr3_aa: CASSLGLAEVTDTQYF
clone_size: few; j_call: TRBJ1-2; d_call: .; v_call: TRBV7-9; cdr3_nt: TGTGCCAGCAGCAGGGACGGACCCTATGGCTACACCTTC; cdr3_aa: CASSRDGPYGYTF
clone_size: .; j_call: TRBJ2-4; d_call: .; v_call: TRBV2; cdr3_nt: TGTGCCAGCATGGAAGGGTACAGTGTCATTCAGTACTTC; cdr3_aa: CASMEGYSVIQYF
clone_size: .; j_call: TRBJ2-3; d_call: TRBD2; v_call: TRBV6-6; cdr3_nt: TGTGCCACGGGAGGGCAAAATACAGATACGCAGTATTTT; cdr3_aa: CATGGQNTDTQYF